This TCR beta chain was sequenced for a study of Graves' ophthalmopathy and Graves' hyperthyroidism. Study-wide results and limits: Predictions made by the model for ophthalmopathy progression reached 70.59% sensitivity and approximately 78% specificity. Blood also carried most expanded thyroid clonotypes exceeding 0.001 frequency.

The CDR3 contains 14 residues. Losses at the gene ends were 5 bases for V and 4 bases for J; bases not matched to a gene: 7. Germline-derived CDR1 and CDR2 are DFQATT and SNEGSKA (reference sequence). From RNA, the CDR3 regions of TCR beta chains were amplified and sequenced. First-round RT-PCR with HTBI primers preceded a second-round multiplex PCR. In TCRdb, the multiplex PCR reads were re-called with MiXCR into one record per CDR3 protein. Here the sample spans some 1.1 million distinct CDR3 sequences, 35% to 45% being singletons. In its sample, this clonotype was seen many times. No antigen is known for it.

This receptor was obtained from an adult man with Graves' hyperthyroidism. The chain uses TRBV20-1 and TRBJ2-7, with 11 bases identical to TRBD1. Sequenced material: peripheral blood or thyroid tissue (not recorded which). The CDR3 spells CSAPLGQGAYEQYF. In DNA form, the CDR3 reads TGCAGTGCTCCTCTAGGACAGGGGGCATACGAGCAGTACTTC.